The source of this T cell receptor beta chain is a study of CD8 T cell repertoires and HIV-1 epitope variants (dated by TCRdb to about 2020). Broadly, across the study: In separate culture wells, T cells were stimulated with each of twenty-five peptides that represented autologous and known Gag and Nef epitope variants. A CMV, EBV and flu peptide pool, the Ebola AY9 epitope as negative control, and a no-peptide well were included as control conditions. The epitopes tested were three Gag epitope families plus Nef HW9 and YT9. T cells were enriched using the EasySep Human T Cell Enrichment Kit and then co-cultured with an equal number of autologous T cell-negative cells acting as antigen-presenting cells. Cultures were maintained for around 10 days in IMDM with gentamicin, and half-media changes adding IL-2, IL-7 and IL-15 were performed on days 3 and 7. An aliquot of 1M T cells was saved as an uncultured baseline condition, separate from the 83 T cell cultures. A total of around 85 T cell cultures were run, with each culture condition performed in triplicate except for one peptide, which was performed in duplicate. The study at large found these results: Some ten antigen-specific TCR beta clonotypes were identified, and about 6 of them appeared cross-reactive for autologous or known escape epitope variants. The assay identified only TCR beta chains and indicated proliferation to antigen, not T cell function or cytokine profile. About 5 clonotypes recognized the Nef KF9 family and one clonotype recognized the HW9 family, while no responses were seen to the TAALDMSHF plasma variant.

Sequencing of TCR beta CDR3 regions was done on the immunoSEQ platform at survey depth. The QIAamp DNA micro kit was used to extract genomic DNA from every cultured and uncultured CD8+ T cell population. The original methods were these. Any sample with under 5,000 productive reads was excluded, and this exclusion removed about 6.5% of the roughly 75 cultures stimulated with HIV peptides. Sequences were trimmed to CDR3 by a MANAFEST web app, and nonproductive sequences, CDR3s under 5 amino acids, and sequences not starting with C or ending with F/W were removed. Antigen-specific clonotypes had to expand in at least 2 of 3 replicates versus no-peptide control at FDR 0.01, only within one epitope family. A frequency at least fivefold higher than in wells stimulated with peptides from other epitope families was additionally required for specific clonotypes. TCRdb stores this immuneACCESS table with in-frame sequences only. Part of the clones is absent; in the studies checked, under half of the shortfall reflects unresolved V genes, and no reason is known for the rest. V, J and clone size were drawn from that table, and D and trimming were deduced from the DNA. This sample is represented by over 90,000 clones; around 75% of them were singletons. The ten largest account for about a quarter of the sample.

In regard to this clone: Its antigen is still unknown. Per-base quality was not reported, and no clone a single base away is much larger than it.

The EasySep Human CD8+ T Cell Enrichment Kit was used on day 10 to isolate CD8+ T cells from every culture. The source of this sequence is a male donor with HIV. The sample consisted of uncultured baseline CD8+ T cells from peripheral blood mononuclear cells (PBMCs).

The DNA sequence reads TGTGCCAGTATGGGGCCCCTTCGTGGGACTGAAGCTTTCTTT. This codes for CASMGPLRGTEAFF. The chain links TRBV19 with TRBJ1-1; the D gene is perhaps TRBD1, from 5 matching bases. According to the germline V gene (reference sequence), CDR1 reads LNHDA and CDR2 reads SQIVND. V and J are truncated by 7 bases and 5 bases respectively, leaving an intervening sequence of 17 bases. The CDR3 measures 14 amino acids from cysteine to phenylalanine. CDR3 DNA only is kept here, 42 bases in frame from base 1.